Below are 8 T cell receptor beta chains sequenced from a single sample in a study of blood T cell repertoires in COVID-19. Sequenced by immunoSEQ multiplex PCR; TCRdb stores in-frame clones only, minus some. The data hold under 250,000 clones, with 70% to 90% observed a single time. The sequenced sample consisted of peripheral blood. These receptors were obtained from a woman aged 65 to 85 with active or convalescent COVID-19.

In this sample, this clone turned up once. The sample has other DNA sequences that encode this CDR3 too. The chain joins TRBV5-1 to TRBJ1-1; D might be TRBD1 (6 bases). Germline assignment: CDR1 SGHRS and CDR2 YFSETQ. CDR3 length equals 14 residues. Trimming left V 2 bases short and J 3 bases short, with 11 bases between. The CDR3, as DNA: TGCGCCAGCAGCTTATCCAGGGGTGACACTGAAGCTTTCTTT. It encodes CASSLSRGDTEAFF.

A word on this clone: A much larger clone sits a single nucleotide away, making a read error possible. Other DNA sequences of this sample code for an identical CDR3. The chain carries TRBV19 and TRBJ1-5; D gene unclear. Trimming pared 2 bases from V and 3 bases from J, leaving 5 bases between. In germline, CDR1 is LNHDA, CDR2 SQIVND (reference sequence). This CDR3 is built from 13 residues. CDR3 protein: CASSIQVNQPQHF. Here the CDR3 DNA reads TGTGCCAGTAGTATACAGGTCAATCAGCCCCAGCATTTT.

This CDR3 is CASGLAASTDTQYF. The CDR3 DNA is TGTGCCAGCGGACTAGCGGCTAGCACAGATACGCAGTATTTT. The rearrangement joins TRBV9 to TRBJ2-3; 10 nucleotides match TRBD2. The CDR3 has 14 residues. From germline, CDR1 is SGDLS and CDR2 YYNGEE. Trimming removed 7 bases from V and 0 bases from J; junction bases left unmatched: 2.

The chain employs TRBV15 and TRBJ1-2; 7 bases map to TRBD1. Germline CDR1 LNHNV, CDR2 YYDKDF (reference sequence). With V trimmed by 8 bases and J by 2 bases, 8 bases remained unmatched. The CDR3 consists of 14 residues. CDR3 protein: CATAFGTANYGYTF. The CDR3 region has the DNA TGTGCCACCGCCTTCGGGACAGCCAACTATGGCTACACCTTC.

This clone was seen once. The chain carries TRBV15 and TRBJ1-3; the D is unclear. V lost 5 bases and J 0 bases, leaving 11 bases between the germline ends. CDR1 and CDR2 from the germline V gene are LNHNV and YYDKDF (reference sequence). The length of the CDR3 is 15 residues. The CDR3 coding sequence is TGTGCCACCAGCCTAAGACGGAGCTCTGGAAACACCATATATTTT. Translation gives CATSLRRSSGNTIYF.

This clone was picked up one time. The gene calls are TRBV10-3 and TRBJ1-5; unclear D gene. V was trimmed by 6 bases and J by 5 bases, leaving 14 bases between them. The CDR3 runs to 14 residues. Per germline, CDR1 ENHRY and CDR2 SYGVKD. The CDR3 DNA is TGTGCCATCAGGGCCGACTTCTACGATCAGCCCCAGCATTTT. Protein sequence: CAIRADFYDQPQHF.

The rearrangement joins TRBV5-1 to TRBJ1-2, with D tentatively TRBD1 (5 bases). In germline, CDR1 is SGHRS, CDR2 YFSETQ. This CDR3 has 14 residues. The V gene lost 3 bases and the J gene lost 6 bases, with 15 bases spanning the gap. The CDR3 DNA is TGCGCCAGCAGCTCCCTAGGGGCAGGAGATGGCTACACCTTC. It yields the protein CASSSLGAGDGYTF.

The CDR3 bases are TGTGCCAGCAGTTACTCCGCGACAGGGGATCAGCCCCAGCATTTT. Its protein is CASSYSATGDQPQHF. The chain is built from TRBV6-6 and TRBJ1-5; 8 bases are a match to TRBD1. V trimming: 0 bases; J trimming: 5 bases; junction bases outside the gene matches: 3. The germline V gene encodes CDR1 MNHNY and CDR2 SVGAGI (reference sequence). This CDR3 region has 15 residues.